Following are 21 T cell receptor beta chains from one sample sequenced in a study of shared clonotypes between healthy human individuals. Sequenced by immunoSEQ multiplex PCR; TCRdb stores in-frame clones only, minus some. The sample has about 1.1 million clones; roughly 74% are singletons. The sequencing sample was made of memory CD4+ T cells from PBMCs. The subset was: CD45RA-negative fraction. The receptors here all came from a man aged 18 to 29 in good health. Some clones in this sample may be carry-over from other donors' samples.

About this clone: Other DNA sequences from this sample encode an identical CDR3 as well. This rearrangement joins TRBV5-6 to TRBJ2-7, with a tentative D call TRBD1 (5 bases). Trimming left V 0 bases short and J 3 bases short, with 7 bases between. The germline V gene encodes CDR1 SGHDT and CDR2 YYEEEE. The CDR3 extends over 13 amino acids. The CDR3 DNA reads as TGTGCCAGCAGCTTGGGACAGAGCTACGAGCAGTACTTC. It codes for CASSLGQSYEQYF.

The chain is built from TRBV28 and TRBJ1-5; no reliable D call. Germline lookup yields CDR1 MDHEN and CDR2 SYDVKM. V was shortened by 7 bases and J by 5 bases, with 12 bases between the two germline ends. The CDR3 extends over 13 amino acids. DNA of the CDR3: TGTGCCAGCAACCCTCGGGGTTATCAGCCCCAGCATTTT. Its protein is CASNPRGYQPQHF.

The chain has TRBV2 and TRBJ2-1; D possibly corresponds to TRBD1 (6 bases). V was trimmed by 6 bases and J by 1 base, leaving 7 bases between them. The CDR3 extends over 13 amino acids. CDR1 is SNHLY, CDR2 FYNNEI, per germline. The CDR3 sequence is CASSDRSYNEQFF. DNA of the CDR3: TGTGCCAGCAGCGACAGGTCCTACAATGAGCAGTTCTTC.

This clone was counted between two and nine times. The chain has TRBV7-3 and TRBJ2-6, with D unclear. Germline V gene sequence: CDR1 SGHTA, CDR2 FQGTGA. This CDR3 is built from 15 residues. V lost 8 bases and J 2 bases, leaving 13 bases between the germline ends. The CDR3 DNA reads as TGTGCCAGCGGTGAAAGGAGACCTGGGGCCAACGTCCTGACTTTC. Protein: CASGERRPGANVLTF. Full variable domain (outside the CDR3, taken from reference TRBV7-3 and TRBJ2-6): GAGVSQTPSNKVTEKGKYVELRCDPISGHTALYWYRQSLGQGPEFLIYFQGTGAADDSGLPNDRFFAVRPEGSVSTLKIQRTERGDSAVYLCASGERRPGANVLTFGAGSRLTVL.

The chain combines TRBV5-6 with TRBJ2-6; the D gene could be TRBD1 or TRBD2 (5 bases each). Germline lookup yields CDR1 SGHDT and CDR2 YYEEEE. V lost 3 bases to trimming and J lost 0 bases, with 13 bases between them. The CDR3 covers 17 residues. CDR3 in DNA: TGTGCCAGCAGCTGGGGGTGGGTGAGCTCTGGGGCCAACGTCCTGACTTTC. Translation: CASSWGWVSSGANVLTF.

The chain recombines TRBV6-5 with TRBJ2-7, with D perhaps being TRBD1 or TRBD2 (6 bases each). The ends were cut back, 9 bases at V and 5 bases at J, with 14 bases in the middle. This CDR3 spans 12 amino acids. From germline, CDR1 is MNHEY and CDR2 SVGAGI. The CDR3 DNA is TGTGCCAGTAGGGGGGTGTGGGACGAGCAGTACTTC. Amino acids: CASRGVWDEQYF.

A single count supports this clone. This chain uses TRBV5-1 with TRBJ2-2; D remains unclear. V lost 3 bases and J 3 bases, leaving 9 bases between the germline ends. Looked up from germline, CDR1 is SGHRS and CDR2 is YFSETQ. CDR3 length equals 14 residues. The CDR3 DNA is TGCGCCAGCAGCTCCCGGACGGACACCGGGGAGCTGTTTTTT. Translation: CASSSRTDTGELFF.

This clone was counted at least ten times. Other nucleotide sequences from this sample produce the same CDR3. The V and J genes are TRBV18 and TRBJ1-5; 7 bases agree with TRBD1. The length of the CDR3 is 16 residues. Looked up from germline, CDR1 is KGHSH and CDR2 is LQKENI. The V and J ends lost 3 bases and 1 base, in that order; junction bases with no gene match: 6. CDR3: CASSPGGQRSNQPQHF. The CDR3 DNA sequence: TGTGCCAGCTCACCTGGGGGACAGCGAAGCAATCAGCCCCAGCATTTT.

The chain combines TRBV20-1 with TRBJ2-6; D ambiguous. The germline V gene has CDR1 DFQATT and CDR2 SNEGSKA (reference sequence). V lost 6 bases, J lost 4 bases, and 1 base lay in between. The CDR3 totals 10 residues. The CDR3 region has the DNA TGCAGTGCCGGGGCCAACGTCCTGACTTTC. Translated: CSAGANVLTF.

This clone was counted a few times. The V gene is TRBV18, the J gene TRBJ2-2; 9 bases are a match to TRBD1. The CDR3 is 16 amino acids. CDR1 is KGHSH, CDR2 LQKENI, per germline. V lost 1 base, J lost 4 bases, and 4 bases stayed unmatched. The CDR3 loop is CASSPRGTGITGELFF. CDR3 nucleotide sequence: TGTGCCAGCTCACCACGCGGGACAGGGATCACCGGGGAGCTGTTTTTT.

The chain couples TRBV27 to TRBJ1-1; tentatively, D is TRBD1 (5 bases). CDR1 is MNHEY, CDR2 SMNVEV, per germline (reference sequence). Trimming removed 5 bases at V and 9 bases at J, with 19 bases between. This CDR3 is 14 amino acids long. The CDR3 sequence: CASSNSGGDKKAFF. The CDR3 nucleotides read TGTGCCAGCAGTAACTCGGGGGGAGACAAGAAAGCTTTCTTT.

The chain is built from TRBV19 and TRBJ1-5, with 10 bases aligning to TRBD1. This CDR3 is built from 18 residues. J gave up 2 bases and V 9 bases, and 16 bases lay outside the gene matches. The germline CDR1 and CDR2 sequences are LNHDA and SQIVND (reference sequence). CDR3 amino acids: CASAHRGQGLRGNQPQHF. As DNA, the CDR3 is TGTGCCAGCGCCCACCGGGGACAGGGGTTAAGGGGCAATCAGCCCCAGCATTTT.

J is TRBJ2-1 and V is TRBV6-6; no definite D call. The V and J ends lost 6 bases and 9 bases respectively, with 9 bases between them. CDR1 is MNHNY and CDR2 is SVGAGI in the germline V gene (reference sequence). The CDR3 sequence is 11 residues long. CDR3 nucleotides: TGTGCCAGCAGAAAAAGGTCTGAGCAGTTCTTC. Its protein is CASRKRSEQFF.

As regards this clone: Other DNA sequences in this sample translate to the same CDR3. This rearrangement joins TRBV11-3 to TRBJ2-5; D gene uncertain. The CDR3 has 14 residues. The germline V gene has CDR1 SGHNT and CDR2 YENEEA. V lost 1 base and J 0 bases, leaving 6 bases between the germline ends. The CDR3 nucleotides are TGTGCCAGCAGCTTAGGACCGTACCAAGAGACCCAGTACTTC. It codes for CASSLGPYQETQYF.

Details on this clone: The sample contains more than one DNA sequence encoding this CDR3. The chain carries TRBV6-5 and TRBJ1-3, with D unresolved. CDR1 and CDR2 from the germline V gene are MNHEY and SVGAGI. The CDR3 loop spans 15 amino acids. The V and J ends lost 2 bases and 0 bases respectively, with 8 bases between them. Here the CDR3 reads CASSYGGSSGNTIYF. CDR3 nucleotides: TGTGCCAGCAGTTACGGTGGAAGCTCTGGAAACACCATATATTTT.

The gene calls are TRBV7-9 and TRBJ1-4, with 10 bases lining up with TRBD1. The CDR3 extends over 16 amino acids. J was trimmed by 4 bases and V by 5 bases; bases with no gene match: 7. Germline assignment: CDR1 SEHNR and CDR2 FQNEAQ (reference sequence). CDR3 nucleotide sequence: TGTGCCAGCAGCCGACAAGGACAGGGGGGTAATGAAAAACTGTTTTTT. Amino acids: CASSRQGQGGNEKLFF.

This chain uses TRBV6-5 with TRBJ2-2, with D possibly matching TRBD1 (5 bases). CDR3 length: 13 amino acids. The V end was cut by 2 bases, the J end by 8 bases, with 9 bases between. Germline V CDR1 and CDR2: MNHEY, SVGAGI. The CDR3 sequence is CASSYRPGGELFF. CDR3 nucleotide sequence: TGTGCCAGCAGTTACCGCCCAGGGGGGGAGCTGTTTTTT.

The CDR3 loop reads CASSPRLAGVYEQYF. The CDR3 DNA reads as TGTGCCAGCTCACCTCGTCTAGCGGGAGTGTACGAGCAGTACTTC. This rearrangement joins TRBV18 to TRBJ2-7; 10 positions match TRBD2. The CDR3 consists of 15 residues. Germline V gene lookup returns CDR1 KGHSH and CDR2 LQKENI. J was trimmed by 4 bases and V by 3 bases; bases with no gene match: 6.

The chain combines TRBV7-2 with TRBJ2-2, with 8 bases fitting TRBD2. The CDR3 is 14 residues long. Germline values: CDR1 SGHTA, CDR2 FQGNSA. With 5 bases clipped from V and 8 bases from J, the junction kept 7 bases outside the gene matches. The CDR3 DNA sequence: TGTGCCAGCAGCCAAGGACTAGCCGGAGGGGAGCTGTTTTTT. It codes for CASSQGLAGGELFF. Filled out from reference TRBV7-2 and TRBJ2-2, the complete variable domain reads GAGVSQSPSNKVTEKGKDVELRCDPISGHTALYWYRQSLGQGLEFLIYFQGNSAPDKSGLPSDRFSAERTGGSVSTLTIQRTQQEDSAVYLCASSQGLAGGELFFGEGSRLTVL.

This clone came up many times. CDR3 amino acids: CASSQGGITQYF. The DNA for the CDR3 is TGTGCCAGCAGCCAAGGGGGGATTACGCAGTATTTT. This sequence joins TRBV7-8 and TRBJ2-3, with D tentatively TRBD1 or TRBD2 (6 bases each). V lost 5 bases and J 8 bases, leaving 11 bases between the germline ends. CDR3 length equals 12 residues. Per germline, CDR1 SGHVS and CDR2 FQNEAQ.

The CDR3 nucleotides are TGCGCCAGCAGCCTAGACAGGTTCTATGGCTACACCTTC. It codes for CASSLDRFYGYTF. This chain connects TRBV4-1 to TRBJ1-2; D is perhaps TRBD1 (6 bases). The CDR3 is 13 residues long. Trimming left V 4 bases short and J 4 bases short, with 10 bases between. The V gene's germline CDR1 is MGHRA and CDR2 YSYEKL.